Presented here are 11 T cell receptor beta chains from one specimen sequenced in a study of blood T cell repertoires in COVID-19. Data came from immunoSEQ multiplex PCR; TCRdb stores just in-frame clones and leaves some out. The sample consists of fewer than 200,000 clones, about 88% of them appearing once. The sample taken for sequencing was peripheral blood. The receptors shown here come from a man between 35 and 55 years old with acute or convalescent COVID-19.

This chain connects TRBV18 to TRBJ2-7; D gene unclear. Trimming left V 1 base short and J 5 bases short, with 6 bases between. The CDR3 sequence is 12 residues long. Germline V CDR1 and CDR2: KGHSH, LQKENI. CDR3 in amino acids: CASSPRGDEQYF. The CDR3 nucleotides read TGTGCCAGCTCACCACGAGGTGACGAGCAGTACTTC.

The V call is TRBV6-5, the J call TRBJ1-5; 7 bases match TRBD1. V dropped 2 bases and J dropped 6; count of bases not matched to a gene: 7. Germline-derived CDR1 and CDR2 are MNHEY and SVGAGI. The CDR3 spans 15 residues. Here the CDR3 reads CASSYGNRGAQPQHF. The CDR3 nucleotides read TGTGCCAGCAGTTACGGGAACAGGGGTGCTCAGCCCCAGCATTTT.

The chain uses TRBV3-1 (or the pseudogene TRBV3-2) and TRBJ1-6, with 8 bases matching TRBD1. Germline V CDR1 and CDR2: LGHDT, YNNKEL (reference sequence). After removal of 2 bases from V and 6 bases from J, the junction contained 6 bases not matched to a gene. The CDR3 covers 16 residues. In nucleotides, the CDR3 is TGTGCCAGCAGCCAACCTAGACAGGGGCGTAATTCACCCCTCCACTTT. It encodes CASSQPRQGRNSPLHF.

The V call is TRBV30, the J call TRBJ1-2; D is undetermined. The CDR3 spans 13 residues. Germline V gene data show CDR1 as GTSNPN and CDR2 as SVGIG (reference sequence). V was pared by 0 bases and J by 4 bases, with 9 bases between. Here the CDR3 DNA reads TGTGCCTGGAGTGTCGGCGGTGCCTATGGCTACACCTTC. Translating it yields CAWSVGGAYGYTF.

The V gene is TRBV19, the J gene TRBJ1-6; 8 bases are a match to TRBD1. This CDR3 region has 15 residues. Germline V gene data show CDR1 as LNHDA and CDR2 as SQIVND (reference sequence). Trimming took 3 bases from V and 8 from J; bases not matched to a gene: 6. Written as DNA, the CDR3 is TGTGCCAGTAGTATCCAGGGGGCGAGTGATTCACCCCTCCACTTT. Its protein is CASSIQGASDSPLHF.

In this sample, this clone turned up a few times. This sequence joins TRBV28 and TRBJ1-5, with D maybe TRBD1 (5 bases). Germline CDR1 MDHEN, CDR2 SYDVKM. Trimming cost V 8 bases and J 7 bases, with 12 bases left between them. The CDR3 runs to 12 residues. The CDR3 DNA is TGTGCCAGCTACTTTCGGGGGCAGCCCCAGCATTTT. The encoded protein is CASYFRGQPQHF.

This clone occurred once. The V gene is TRBV4-1, the J gene TRBJ1-5, with D perhaps matching TRBD1 (5 bases). The CDR3 covers 15 residues. Trimming shortened V by 4 bases and J by 3 bases, and 13 bases separated the two germline ends. Germline V CDR1 and CDR2: MGHRA, YSYEKL. This CDR3 is CASSPRQGLNQPQHF. CDR3 nucleotides: TGCGCCAGCAGCCCCCGCCAGGGACTCAATCAGCCCCAGCATTTT.

The chain carries TRBV10-1 and TRBJ1-4; D gene unclear. CDR1 and CDR2 (germline): WNHNN, SYGVQD (reference sequence). V lost 3 bases and J 8 bases, leaving 10 bases between the germline ends. This CDR3 region has 13 residues. Written as DNA, the CDR3 is TGCGCCAGCAGTGACGTTGGGGAGGAAAAACTGTTTTTT. The encoded protein is CASSDVGEEKLFF.

This clone showed up just once. The CDR3 DNA follows: TGTGCCAGCAGCACCGACGTCGTAGCCGGAGAGACCCAGTACTTC. Protein: CASSTDVVAGETQYF. The rearrangement uses TRBV7-9 and TRBJ2-5; the D is unclear. CDR3 size: 15 residues. Germline-derived CDR1 and CDR2 are SEHNR and FQNEAQ (reference sequence). V was trimmed by 5 bases and J by 4 bases, leaving 17 bases between them. Full variable domain (missing parts from reference TRBV7-9 and TRBJ2-5): DTGVSQNPRHKITKRGQNVTFRCDPISEHNRLYWYRQTLGQGPEFLTYFQNEAQLEKSRLLSDRFSAERPKGSFSTLEIQRTEQGDSAMYLCASSTDVVAGETQYFGPGTRLLVL.

This sequence joins TRBV4-2 and TRBJ2-1; TRBD1 might be the D (5 bases). This CDR3 has 16 amino acids. Germline values: CDR1 LGHNA, CDR2 YNFKEQ. The V end was cut by 3 bases, the J end by 8 bases, with 20 bases between. The CDR3 here is CASSHPPDTNSDEQFF. CDR3 DNA: TGTGCCAGCAGCCATCCCCCGGACACAAATTCGGATGAGCAGTTCTTC.

The rearrangement uses TRBV5-5 and TRBJ2-7, with TRBD1 as a possible D gene (5 bases). The ends were cut back, 0 bases at V and 10 bases at J, with 14 bases in the middle. CDR3 length equals 13 residues. Germline lookup yields CDR1 SGHKS and CDR2 YYEKEE (reference sequence). The CDR3: CASSLEARDSQYF. CDR3 in DNA: TGTGCCAGCAGCTTGGAGGCTCGAGACAGTCAGTACTTC.